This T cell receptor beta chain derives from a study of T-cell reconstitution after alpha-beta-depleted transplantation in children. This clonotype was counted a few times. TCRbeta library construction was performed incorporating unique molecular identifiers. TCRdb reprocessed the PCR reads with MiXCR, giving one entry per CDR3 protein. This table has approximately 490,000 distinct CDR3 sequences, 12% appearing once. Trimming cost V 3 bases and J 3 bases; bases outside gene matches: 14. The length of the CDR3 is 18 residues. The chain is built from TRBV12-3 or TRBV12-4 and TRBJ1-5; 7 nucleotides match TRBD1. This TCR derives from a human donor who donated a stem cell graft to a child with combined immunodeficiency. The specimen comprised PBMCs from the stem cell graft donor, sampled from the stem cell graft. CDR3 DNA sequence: TGTGCCAGCAGTTTTTGGTATAGGGGGCAGGATGTCAATCAGCCCCAGCATTTT. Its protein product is CASSFWYRGQDVNQPQHF.